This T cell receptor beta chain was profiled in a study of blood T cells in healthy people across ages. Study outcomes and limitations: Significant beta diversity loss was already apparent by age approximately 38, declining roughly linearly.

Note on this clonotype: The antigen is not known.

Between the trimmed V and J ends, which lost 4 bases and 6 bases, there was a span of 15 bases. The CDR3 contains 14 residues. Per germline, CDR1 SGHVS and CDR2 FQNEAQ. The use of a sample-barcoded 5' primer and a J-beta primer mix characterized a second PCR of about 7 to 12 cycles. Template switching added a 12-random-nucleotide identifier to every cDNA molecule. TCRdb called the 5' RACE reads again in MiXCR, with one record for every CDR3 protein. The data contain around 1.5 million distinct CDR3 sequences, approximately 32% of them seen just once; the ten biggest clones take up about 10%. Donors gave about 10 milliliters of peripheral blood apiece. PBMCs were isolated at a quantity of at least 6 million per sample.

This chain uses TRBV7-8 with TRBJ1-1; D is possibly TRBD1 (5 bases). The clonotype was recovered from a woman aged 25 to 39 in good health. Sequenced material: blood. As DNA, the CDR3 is TGTGCCAGCAGCTATGGGACGGAGGACGCTGAAGCTTTCTTT. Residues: CASSYGTEDAEAFF.